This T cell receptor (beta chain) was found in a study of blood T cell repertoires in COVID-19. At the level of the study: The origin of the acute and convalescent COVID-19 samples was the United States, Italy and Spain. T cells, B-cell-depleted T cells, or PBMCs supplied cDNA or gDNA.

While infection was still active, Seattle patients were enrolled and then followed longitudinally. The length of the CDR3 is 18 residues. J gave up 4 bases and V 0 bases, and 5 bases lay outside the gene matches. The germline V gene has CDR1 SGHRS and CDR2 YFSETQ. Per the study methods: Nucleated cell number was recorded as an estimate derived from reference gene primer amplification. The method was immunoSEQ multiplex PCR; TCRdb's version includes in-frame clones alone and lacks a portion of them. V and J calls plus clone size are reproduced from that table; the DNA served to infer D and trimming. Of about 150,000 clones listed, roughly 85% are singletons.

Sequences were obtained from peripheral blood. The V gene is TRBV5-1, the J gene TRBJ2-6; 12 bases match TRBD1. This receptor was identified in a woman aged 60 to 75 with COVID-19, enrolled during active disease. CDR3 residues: CASSLVGQGASGANVLTF. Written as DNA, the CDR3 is TGCGCCAGCAGCTTGGTGGGACAGGGGGCGTCAGGGGCCAACGTCCTGACTTTC.